The TCR beta chain described here comes from a study of blood T cell repertoires in COVID-19. The overall study: In each case, the material was cDNA or gDNA derived from T cells, B-cell-depleted T cells, or PBMCs.

How the authors handled the data: Amplification of reference gene primers provided the estimated nucleated cell counts. The method was immunoSEQ multiplex PCR; TCRdb's version includes in-frame clones alone and lacks a portion of them. V and J calls and clone size follow that table, whereas D and trimming were derived from the DNA. The table includes about 87,000 clones, more than 70% detected once. This TCR came from a human donor in a cohort sampled during active COVID-19. Sequenced sample: peripheral blood.

The chain's CDR3 is CASGDRRSYEQYF. CDR3 coding DNA: TGTGCCAGCGGGGACAGGAGGTCCTACGAGCAGTACTTC. The chain joins TRBV2 to TRBJ2-7; 8 positions agree with TRBD1. The CDR3 runs to 13 residues. V lost 8 bases, J lost 1 base, and 4 bases stayed unmatched. Germline CDR1 and CDR2: SNHLY and FYNNEI.